This T cell receptor (beta chain) was obtained from a study of molecular identifiers for immune sequencing clone quantification. Study-wide results and caveats: In a background of around 970,000 naive cells, spiked Jurkat TCR RNA from one cell was reportedly detectable. Over 99% of effector molecules, yet under 1% of naive-cell molecules, were held by clones above 20 RNA copies.

This CDR3 comprises 16 residues. Germline V gives CDR1 LNHDA, CDR2 SQIVND (reference sequence). V lost 6 bases to trimming and J lost 3 bases, with 21 bases between them. This clonotype was counted many times. Antigen specificity is unknown. Previously described methods and listed TCR primers were used for bulk TCR libraries. Via MiXCR, TCRdb re-called the PCR reads, giving one row per CDR3 protein. The repertoire has some 70,000 distinct CDR3 sequences, 15% to 20% of them found once; the top ten carry roughly 1.5%. Sorting isolated naive CD8 T cells as CD8+CD4-CCR7+CD45RA+ events. This rearrangement joins TRBV19 to TRBJ2-7; a possible D gene is TRBD1 (6 bases). This TCR was recovered from a human donor in good health. Some libraries in this study had Jurkat cell RNA spiked in. Sequencing was done on a sample of naive CD8+ T cells from blood, with Jurkat cell RNA spiked in. Subset given: FACS-sorted CD8+CD4-CCR7+CD45RA+ naive T cells. CDR3 in amino acids: CASSLGPGAGYYEQYF. The CDR3 DNA reads TGTGCCAGTAGCCTAGGCCCAGGGGCCGGTTACTACGAGCAGTACTTC.